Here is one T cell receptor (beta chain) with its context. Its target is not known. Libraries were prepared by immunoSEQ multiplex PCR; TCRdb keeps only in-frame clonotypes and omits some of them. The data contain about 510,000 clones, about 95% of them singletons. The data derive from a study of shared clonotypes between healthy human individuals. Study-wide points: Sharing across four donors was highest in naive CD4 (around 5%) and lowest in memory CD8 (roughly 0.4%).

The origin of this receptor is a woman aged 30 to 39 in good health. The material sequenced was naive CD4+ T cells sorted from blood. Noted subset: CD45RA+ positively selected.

CDR3 in amino acids: CASGTGQGFTYEQYF. The CDR3, as DNA: TGTGCCAGCGGAACGGGACAGGGCTTTACCTACGAGCAGTACTTC. This chain joins TRBV27 and TRBJ2-7, with 9 bases identical to TRBD1. This CDR3 region has 15 residues. The V gene's germline CDR1 is MNHEY and CDR2 SMNVEV (reference sequence). The V and J ends lost 8 bases and 2 bases, in that order; junction bases with no gene match: 10.